This is a list of T cell receptor beta chains from one sample in a study of blood T cell repertoires in COVID-19. Sequencing used immunoSEQ multiplex PCR; TCRdb keeps in-frame clones, though not all of them. The repertoire holds some 150,000 clones, roughly 84% seen once, with under 2.5% in the top ten. Source material: peripheral blood. The receptors shown here come from a man in his 70s with acute or convalescent COVID-19. CDR3s include the opening cysteine and the closing phenylalanine or tryptophan. The order of the fields is D gene, J gene, clone size, V gene, CDR3 protein, CDR3 DNA. A D gene is named only where the DNA matches it firmly. Not all rows give a size; the values are once, few, many and, for expanded clones, a class.

TRBD2 TRBJ2-3 . TRBV5-1 CASSASGGSTDTQYF TGCGCCAGCAGCGCTAGCGGGGGGAGCACAGATACGCAGTATTTT
TRBD1 TRBJ2-7 . TRBV4-1 CASSQDWGQGIYEQYF TGCGCCAGCAGCCAAGATTGGGGACAGGGGATTTACGAGCAGTACTTC
TRBD1 TRBJ2-5 . TRBV5-1 CASSPGQQKETQYF TGCGCCAGCAGCCCGGGACAGCAAAAAGAGACCCAGTACTTC
TRBD1 TRBJ2-7 few TRBV14 CASSRRQGAYEQYF TGTGCCAGCAGCCGAAGACAGGGGGCTTACGAGCAGTACTTC
. TRBJ1-1 . TRBV29-1 CSVGGRERTEAFF TGCAGCGTTGGGGGCAGGGAAAGAACTGAAGCTTTCTTT
. TRBJ2-1 . TRBV3-1/TRBV3-2 CASSQVLSSGVYNEQFF TGTGCCAGCAGCCAAGTCCTCTCGAGCGGAGTCTACAATGAGCAGTTCTTC
. TRBJ1-2 . TRBV20-1 CSARPGYGYTF TGCAGTGCTAGGCCAGGCTATGGCTACACCTTC
. TRBJ1-6 . TRBV6-1 CASSEARGREPLHF TGTGCCAGCAGTGAAGCGCGGGGAAGAGAGCCCCTCCACTTT
TRBD1 TRBJ1-4 . TRBV28 CASSLTGTGWEKLFF TGTGCCAGCAGCCTAACCGGGACAGGGTGGGAAAAACTGTTTTTT
. TRBJ1-3 . TRBV3-1/TRBV3-2 CASSRAGTSGNTIYF TGTGCCAGCAGCCGTGCCGGGACTTCTGGAAACACCATATATTTT
. TRBJ1-2 . TRBV28 CASSLPWGGYGYTF TGTGCCAGCAGCTTACCATGGGGGGGCTATGGCTACACCTTC